This is a list of T cell receptor beta chains from one sample in a study of cytomegalovirus exposure and HLA in healthy donors. Only in-frame clones appear in the TCRdb table, and some are missing; sequencing was by immunoSEQ multiplex PCR. Of about 150,000 clones in the sample, roughly 77% were seen once. The sample comprised PBMCs. All receptors derive from a young man in good health and CMV-seropositive. Both conserved end residues are part of each CDR3. D genes are given only for firm matches. Only part of the rows carry a size: once, few, many, or a class if the clone is expanded.

>TRBJ2-4|.|TRBV2|.
TGTGCCAGCAGTGAAGGTAACAGGGTCGGTTTGTACTTC
CASSEGNRVGLYF
>TRBJ2-1|.|TRBV30|.
TGTGCCTTGACATGGCACAATGAGCAGTTCTTC
CALTWHNEQFF
>TRBJ2-7|.|TRBV13|.
TGTGCCAGCAGCTCCGCCGGCGAGCAGTACTTC
CASSSAGEQYF
>TRBJ2-1|.|TRBV7-3|.
TGTGCCAGCAGCCTTCAAGTGGGAGGCCCCAATGAGCAGTTCTTC
CASSLQVGGPNEQFF
>TRBJ2-2|.|TRBV18|TRBD2
TGTGCCAGCTCTCCCCTAGCGGGGAAGAACACCGGGGAGCTGTTTTTT
CASSPLAGKNTGELFF
>TRBJ2-7|.|TRBV28|TRBD2
TGTGCCAGCCGGGGGACTAGCGGGACTGTCGAGCAGTACTTC
CASRGTSGTVEQYF
>TRBJ2-7|.|TRBV27|TRBD2
TGTGCCAGCAGTTTATTGGGACTAGCGGGAGTCGAGCAGTACTTC
CASSLLGLAGVEQYF
>TRBJ2-1|.|TRBV25-1|.
TGTGCCAGCGGGGCCCCCCAATCGGAGCAGTTCTTC
CASGAPQSEQFF
>TRBJ1-2|.|TRBV15|.
TGTGCCACCAGCAGAGATCGGGACTATGGCTACACCTTC
CATSRDRDYGYTF
>TRBJ1-5|.|TRBV7-8|TRBD1
TGTGCCAGCAGCTCCCGGGACAGACACAATCAGCCCCAGCATTTT
CASSSRDRHNQPQHF
>TRBJ2-7|few|TRBV2|TRBD2
TGTGCCAGCAGTGAAGCCTCTAGCGGCACCTACGAGCAGTACTTC
CASSEASSGTYEQYF
>TRBJ2-2|once|TRBV11-2|TRBD2
TGTGCCAGCAGCAAACGGACTAGCGGGGTTAACACCGGGGAGCTGTTTTTT
CASSKRTSGVNTGELFF
>TRBJ2-3|.|TRBV10-1|.
TGCGCCAGCAGTGAGACAGGGTTTAGCACAGATACGCAGTATTTT
CASSETGFSTDTQYF
>TRBJ2-3|.|TRBV5-1|TRBD2
TGCGCCAGCAGCCTCATACTAGCGGGAGTGGGAGATACGCAGTATTTT
CASSLILAGVGDTQYF
>TRBJ1-3|.|TRBV15|.
TGTGCCACCAGCAGAGTCTCGGGTCAAAAAAGAACTGGAAACACCATATATTTT
CATSRVSGQKRTGNTIYF
>TRBJ1-5|.|TRBV2|.
TGTGCCAGCAATCTAAGGGTGGGGGCGAATCAGCCCCAGCATTTT
CASNLRVGANQPQHF
>TRBJ2-7|.|TRBV11-2|TRBD2
TGTGCCAGCAGCCCACTAGCGGGAGGTTACGAGCAGTACTTC
CASSPLAGGYEQYF
>TRBJ2-3|.|TRBV7-3|TRBD2
TGTGCCAGCAGCCCCTGGGCTAGCGGGAGGGTCACAGATACGCAGTATTTT
CASSPWASGRVTDTQYF
>TRBJ1-1|few|TRBV27|TRBD1
TGTGCCAGCAGTTTTGGTTCAGGGGGCACTGAAGCTTTCTTT
CASSFGSGGTEAFF
>TRBJ2-7|.|TRBV6-6|.
TGTGCCAGCAATCTGAGGGGAGGCGGTAACGAGCAGTACTTC
CASNLRGGGNEQYF
>TRBJ1-1|.|TRBV18|TRBD1
TGTGCCAGCTCACCTGGGACAGCCGAAGCTTTCTTT
CASSPGTAEAFF
>TRBJ1-2|.|TRBV15|TRBD1
TGTGCCACCAGCTCACCTGACAGGGCCAACTATGGCTACACCTTC
CATSSPDRANYGYTF
>TRBJ2-2|.|TRBV9|.
TGTGCCAGCAGCGACTGGAGCGCCGGGGAGCTGTTTTTT
CASSDWSAGELFF
>TRBJ2-7|.|TRBV5-1|TRBD2
TGCGCCAGCAGCTTGTTTCCTAGCGGATTGAGCTCCTACGAGCAGTACTTC
CASSLFPSGLSSYEQYF
>TRBJ2-7|.|TRBV5-5|.
TGTGCCAGCAGCTTGGTCATCCAGGGCCTAAACGAGCAGTACTTC
CASSLVIQGLNEQYF
>TRBJ1-1|once|TRBV4-1|.
TGCGCCAGCAGCCAAAGTACAGGATTAGCTTTCTTT
CASSQSTGLAFF
>TRBJ1-3|few|TRBV7-9|TRBD1
TGTGCCAGCAGCTTTCAGGGGGCATCTGGAAACACCATATATTTT
CASSFQGASGNTIYF
>TRBJ2-2|.|TRBV7-6|TRBD2
TGTGCCAGCAGCCCCGGACTAGCGGGAGGTTCAATCGGGGAGCTGTTTTTT
CASSPGLAGGSIGELFF
>TRBJ2-1|.|TRBV6-5|.
TGTGCCAGCAGTTATGGGGACAATCCCTACAATGAGCAGTTCTTC
CASSYGDNPYNEQFF
>TRBJ2-3|.|TRBV10-1|TRBD2
TGCGCCAGCAGTGATGAGACTAGCGGGAGATGGGATACGCAGTATTTT
CASSDETSGRWDTQYF
>TRBJ1-3|few|TRBV6-1|.
TGTGCCAGCACCCGACTCCGGCAGGGCGGAAACACCATATATTTT
CASTRLRQGGNTIYF
>TRBJ2-2|.|TRBV6-1|.
TGTGCCAGCAGATCCTTTAGGAGGGGCGGGGAGCTGTTTTTT
CASRSFRRGGELFF
>TRBJ1-1|once|TRBV27|TRBD1
TGTGCCAGCAGGAGCCGACAGGGGGTGAACACTGAAGCTTTCTTT
CASRSRQGVNTEAFF
>TRBJ2-5|.|TRBV5-1|.
TGCGCCAGCAGCCAAGGAGCGGGTGGAGGACAAGAGACCCAGTACTTC
CASSQGAGGGQETQYF
>TRBJ1-3|.|TRBV9|.
TGTGCCAGCAGCGATCACGGGGACTCTGGAAACACCATATATTTT
CASSDHGDSGNTIYF
>TRBJ1-5|.|TRBV19|.
TGTGCCACCCGCGGCCCATCCCTTCAGCCCCAGCATTTT
CATRGPSLQPQHF
>TRBJ2-1|.|TRBV27|.
TGTGCCAGCAGTCGCGACCGACTAGGCCTCAATGAGCAGTTCTTC
CASSRDRLGLNEQFF
>TRBJ1-5|.|TRBV19|.
TGTGCCAGTAGTAGTTCGGGGGGACTTAGCAATCAGCCCCAGCATTTT
CASSSSGGLSNQPQHF
>TRBJ2-7|.|TRBV6-4|.
TGTGCCAGCGAGGACGAGCAGTACTTC
CASEDEQYF
>TRBJ2-4|few|TRBV28|.
TGTGCCAGCAATACCGCCAGGGGATTCCACATTCAGTACTTC
CASNTARGFHIQYF
>TRBJ1-2|.|TRBV9|.
TGTGCCAGCAGCGCGCGGACGGGGAGGTTGCCTTATGGCTACACCTTC
CASSARTGRLPYGYTF
>TRBJ2-3|.|TRBV28|TRBD2
TGTGCCAGCAGCGGGCTAGCGGGAACCCCCGGGTATTTT
CASSGLAGTPGYF
>TRBJ2-7|.|TRBV28|.
TGTGCCAGCGCAGTCCTCCAATACGAGCAGTACTTC
CASAVLQYEQYF
>TRBJ1-4|.|TRBV6-5|.
TGTGCCAGCAGTTCACTAAGACAGGCTAATGAAAAACTGTTTTTT
CASSSLRQANEKLFF
>TRBJ1-2|.|TRBV7-2|.
TGTGCCAGCAGCGGCCGCTCGACAGACTATGGCTACACCTTC
CASSGRSTDYGYTF
>TRBJ1-2|.|TRBV7-9|.
TGTGCCAGCAGCCGGATTGGGGCCGGCTATGGCTACACCTTC
CASSRIGAGYGYTF
>TRBJ2-7|.|TRBV27|TRBD2
TGTGCCAGCAGCCCCTCGACTAGCGGGACGGGCCCCTACGAGCAGTACTTC
CASSPSTSGTGPYEQYF
>TRBJ1-2|.|TRBV5-5|.
TGTGCCAGCAGCTTGGACGGGAGCTACACCTTC
CASSLDGSYTF
>TRBJ2-3|.|TRBV19|TRBD1
TGTGCCAGTAGTCTACAAAGGCATCAGGGGGAAAGCACAGATACGCAGTATTTT
CASSLQRHQGESTDTQYF
>TRBJ2-7|.|TRBV4-2|.
TGTGCCAGCAGCCAAGATGAGTCCCGGTCCTACGAGCAGTACTTC
CASSQDESRSYEQYF
>TRBJ2-3|.|TRBV7-9|.
TGTGCCAGCAGCTTAGCCAGTGTAAGCACAGATACGCAGTATTTT
CASSLASVSTDTQYF
>TRBJ1-2|.|TRBV15|TRBD1
TGTGCCACCAGCAGAGTCGGGGACAGGGGAACCTATGGCTACACCTTC
CATSRVGDRGTYGYTF